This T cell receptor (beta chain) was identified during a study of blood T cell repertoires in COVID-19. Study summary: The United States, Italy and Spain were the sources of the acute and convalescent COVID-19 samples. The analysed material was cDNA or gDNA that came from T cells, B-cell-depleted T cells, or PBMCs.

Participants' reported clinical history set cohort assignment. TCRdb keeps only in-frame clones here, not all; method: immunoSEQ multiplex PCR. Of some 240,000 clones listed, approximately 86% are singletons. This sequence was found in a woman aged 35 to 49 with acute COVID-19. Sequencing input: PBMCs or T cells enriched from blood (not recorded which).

CDR3 region: CACPGLANTEAFF. The CDR3 DNA follows: TGTGCCTGCCCGGGACTCGCAAACACTGAAGCTTTCTTT. The chain uses TRBV30 and TRBJ1-1; a weak D match, TRBD1 (5 bases). This CDR3 spans 13 amino acids. Germline V CDR1 and CDR2: GTSNPN, SVGIG (reference sequence). The V end was cut by 6 bases, the J end by 2 bases, with 13 bases between. Together with reference TRBV30 and TRBJ1-1, the CDR3 gives the full variable domain: SQTIHQWPATLVQPVGSPLSLECTVEGTSNPNLYWYRQAAGRGLQLLFYSVGIGQISSEVPQNLSASRPQDRQFILSSKKLLLSDSGFYLCACPGLANTEAFFGQGTRLTVV.